This TCR beta chain was documented in a study of shared clonotypes between healthy human individuals. General study results and limits: Lower generation probabilities were found for non-shared clonotypes than for those shared by all four donors. Sampling was confined to blood; repertoires within tissues likely differ.

Healthy and HIV-negative, the adult donors had no recent acute infections or vaccinations. Among the donors, all were Caucasian adults who lived in Nashville, Tennessee. A remark on this clone: As yet, its antigen is unknown.

Repertoires were generated with immunoSEQ multiplex PCR, while TCRdb's copy carries only in-frame clones and drops some. The sample shows fewer than 1.6 million clones, less than 99% of them seen only once. Germline assignment: CDR1 KGHSH and CDR2 LQKENI. Trimming took off 1 base at V and 4 bases at J, with 13 bases between the two ends. The CDR3 runs to 15 residues. This chain uses TRBV18 with TRBJ1-2; a possible D gene is TRBD1 (5 bases). The source is a man aged 25-45 years in good health. The sequencing sample was made of naive CD4+ T cells sorted from blood. Subset described: CD45RA+ positively selected. CDR3 sequence reads: CASSPQRDDLYGYTF. The CDR3, as DNA: TGTGCCAGCTCACCACAAAGGGACGACCTCTATGGCTACACCTTC.